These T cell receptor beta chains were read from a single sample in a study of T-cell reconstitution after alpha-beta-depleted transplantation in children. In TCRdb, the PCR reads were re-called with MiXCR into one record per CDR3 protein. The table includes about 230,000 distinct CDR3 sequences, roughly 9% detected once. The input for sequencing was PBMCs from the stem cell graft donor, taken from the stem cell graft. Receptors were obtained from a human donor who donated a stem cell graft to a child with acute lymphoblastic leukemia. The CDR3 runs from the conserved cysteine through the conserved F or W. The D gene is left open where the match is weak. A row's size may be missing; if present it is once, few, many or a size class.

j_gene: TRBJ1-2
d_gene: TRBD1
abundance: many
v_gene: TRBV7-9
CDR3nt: TGTGCCAGCAGCTTAGAGACAGGGAATGGCTACACCTTC
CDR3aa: CASSLETGNGYTF

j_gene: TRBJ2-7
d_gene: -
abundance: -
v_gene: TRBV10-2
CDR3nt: TGCGCCAGCAGTGATCCCCGACAGGCCTACGAGCAGTACTTC
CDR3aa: CASSDPRQAYEQYF

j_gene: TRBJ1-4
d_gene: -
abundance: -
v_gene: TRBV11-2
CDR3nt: TGTGCCAGCAGTCGGAGCAGGGGAAATGAAAAACTGTTTTTT
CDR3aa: CASSRSRGNEKLFF

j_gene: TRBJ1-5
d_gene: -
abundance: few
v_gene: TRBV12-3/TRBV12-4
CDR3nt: TGTGCCAGCAGTTTAAGGGTGGGTGCGGGCAATCAGCCCCAGCATTTT
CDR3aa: CASSLRVGAGNQPQHF

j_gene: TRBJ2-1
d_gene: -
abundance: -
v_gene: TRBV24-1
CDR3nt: TGTGCCACCAGTGACCCCGCACAGCCCTACAATGAGCAGTTCTTC
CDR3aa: CATSDPAQPYNEQFF

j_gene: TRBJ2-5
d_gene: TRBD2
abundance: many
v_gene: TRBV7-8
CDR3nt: TGTGCCAGCAGCTTATTGGCGGGGGGGCCAGAGACCCAGTACTTC
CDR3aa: CASSLLAGGPETQYF

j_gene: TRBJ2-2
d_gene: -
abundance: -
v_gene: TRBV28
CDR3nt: TGTGCCAGCACTGAGGGGACACACATCACCGGGGAGCTGTTTTTT
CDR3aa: CASTEGTHITGELFF

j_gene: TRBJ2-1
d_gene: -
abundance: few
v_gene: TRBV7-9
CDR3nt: TGTGCCAGCAGCTCTACATGGGATGAGCAGTTCTTC
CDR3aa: CASSSTWDEQFF

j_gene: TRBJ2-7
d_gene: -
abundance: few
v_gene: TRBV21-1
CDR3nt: TGTGCCAGCAGCAAAGAGCAGGGGAAATACGAGCAGTACTTC
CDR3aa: CASSKEQGKYEQYF

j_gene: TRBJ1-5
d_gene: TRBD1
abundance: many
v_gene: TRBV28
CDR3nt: TGTGCCAGCAGTTCTACCCTCGACAGGGAGGGGAAGCCCCAGCATTTT
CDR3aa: CASSSTLDREGKPQHF

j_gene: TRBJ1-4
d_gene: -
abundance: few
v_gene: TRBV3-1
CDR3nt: TGTGCCAGCAGCCAAGGGGGACAACGTAATGAAAAACTGTTTTTT
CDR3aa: CASSQGGQRNEKLFF

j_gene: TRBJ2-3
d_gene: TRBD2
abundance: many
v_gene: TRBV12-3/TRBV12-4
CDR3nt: TGTGCCAGCAGCCCTCGGACTAGCGGGACAGATACGCAGTATTTT
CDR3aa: CASSPRTSGTDTQYF

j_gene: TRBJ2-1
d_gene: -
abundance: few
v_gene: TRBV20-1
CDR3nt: TGCAGTGCCAACGGGGTAGTCTACAATGAGCAGTTCTTC
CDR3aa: CSANGVVYNEQFF

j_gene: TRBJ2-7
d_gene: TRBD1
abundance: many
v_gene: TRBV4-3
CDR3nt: TGCGCCAGCAGCCAAGATCTAGGGACAGGGGTGTACGAGCAGTACTTC
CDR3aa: CASSQDLGTGVYEQYF

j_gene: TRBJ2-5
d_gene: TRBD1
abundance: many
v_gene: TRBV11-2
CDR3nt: TGTGCCAGCAGCTTAGATTCCGCAGGGGGTGAGACCCAGTACTTC
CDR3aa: CASSLDSAGGETQYF

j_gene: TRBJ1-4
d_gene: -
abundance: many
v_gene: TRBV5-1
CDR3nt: TGCGCCAGCAGCTTCGACGGCATGAATGAAAAACTGTTTTTT
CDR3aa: CASSFDGMNEKLFF

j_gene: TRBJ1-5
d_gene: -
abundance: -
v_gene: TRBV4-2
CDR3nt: TGTGCCAGCAGCCAAGATCGCTCGGGTTCGCCCCAGCATTTT
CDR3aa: CASSQDRSGSPQHF

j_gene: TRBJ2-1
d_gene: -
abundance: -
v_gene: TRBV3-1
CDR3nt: TGTGCCAGCAGCCAAGATCTCGGCCGGGCCTACAATGAGCAGTTCTTC
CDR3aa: CASSQDLGRAYNEQFF

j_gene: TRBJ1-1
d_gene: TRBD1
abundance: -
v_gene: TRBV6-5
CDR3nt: TGTGCCAGCAGTTCCCAGGACAGGGCCACTGAAGCTTTCTTT
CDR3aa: CASSSQDRATEAFF

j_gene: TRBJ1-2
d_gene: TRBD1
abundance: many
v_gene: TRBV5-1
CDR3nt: TGCGCCAGCAGCGAGGGACAGGGGACCTATGGCTACACCTTC
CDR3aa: CASSEGQGTYGYTF

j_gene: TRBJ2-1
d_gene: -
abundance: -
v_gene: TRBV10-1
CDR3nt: TGCGCCACCCAGGGAGGGGGACACAATGAGCAGTTCTTC
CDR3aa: CATQGGGHNEQFF

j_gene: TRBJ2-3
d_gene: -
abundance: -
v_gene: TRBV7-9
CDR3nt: TGTGCCAGCGATGGGGATACGCAGTATTTT
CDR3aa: CASDGDTQYF

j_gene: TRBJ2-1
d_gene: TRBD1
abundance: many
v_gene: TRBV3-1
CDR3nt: TGTGCCAGCAGCCAAGACTTACAGGGGAACAATGAGCAGTTCTTC
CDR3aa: CASSQDLQGNNEQFF

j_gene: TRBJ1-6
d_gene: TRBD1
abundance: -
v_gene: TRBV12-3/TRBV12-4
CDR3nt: TGTGCCAGCAGTCCCGGACAGGGCCGAAATTCACCCCTCCACTTT
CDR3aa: CASSPGQGRNSPLHF

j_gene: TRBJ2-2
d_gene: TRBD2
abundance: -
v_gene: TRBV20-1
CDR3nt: TGCAGTGCTAGGGGTGGACTAGCGGGGGGCCCGAACACCGGGGAGCTGTTTTTT
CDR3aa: CSARGGLAGGPNTGELFF

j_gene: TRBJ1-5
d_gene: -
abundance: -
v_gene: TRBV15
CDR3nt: TGTGCCACCAGCAGAGATGGGACAAGTAATCAGCCCCAGCATTTT
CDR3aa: CATSRDGTSNQPQHF

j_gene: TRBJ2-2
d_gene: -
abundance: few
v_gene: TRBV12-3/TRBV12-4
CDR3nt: TGTGCCAGCACGGACGGGTTTGCCGGGGAGCTGTTTTTT
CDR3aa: CASTDGFAGELFF

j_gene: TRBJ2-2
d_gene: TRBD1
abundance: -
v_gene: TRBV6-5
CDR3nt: TGTGCCAGCAGTTACTCCTATATGGACAGGGGGAACACCGGGGAGCTGTTTTTT
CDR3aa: CASSYSYMDRGNTGELFF

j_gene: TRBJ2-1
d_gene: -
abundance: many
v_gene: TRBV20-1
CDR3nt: TGCAGTGCTACAGCGTATAGCTCCTACAATGAGCAGTTCTTC
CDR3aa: CSATAYSSYNEQFF

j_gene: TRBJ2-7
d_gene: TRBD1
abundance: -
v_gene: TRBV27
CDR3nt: TGTGCCAGCAAAATAGACAGGGATCGCCACGAGCAGTACTTC
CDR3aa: CASKIDRDRHEQYF

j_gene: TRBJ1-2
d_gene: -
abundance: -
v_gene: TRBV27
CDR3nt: TGTGCCAGCGGACCCCTATCCAGGGGAGATGGCTACACCTTC
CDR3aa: CASGPLSRGDGYTF

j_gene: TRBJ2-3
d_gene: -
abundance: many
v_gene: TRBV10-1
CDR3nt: TGCGCCAGCAGCTATAGCACAGATACGCAGTATTTT
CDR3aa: CASSYSTDTQYF